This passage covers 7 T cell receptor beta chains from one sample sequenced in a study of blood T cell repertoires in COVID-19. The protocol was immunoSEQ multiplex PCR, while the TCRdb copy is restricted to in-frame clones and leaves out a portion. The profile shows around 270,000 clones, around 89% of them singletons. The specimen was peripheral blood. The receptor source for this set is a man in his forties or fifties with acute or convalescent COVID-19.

CDR3 in amino acids: CASSYRGPGANVLTF. The CDR3 nucleotides read TGTGCCAGCAGTTACAGGGGGCCTGGGGCCAACGTCCTGACTTTC. The chain employs TRBV6-5 and TRBJ2-6; 7 bases match TRBD1. The V gene end was trimmed by 2 bases and the J gene end by 2 bases; junction bases not matched to a gene: 0. The CDR3 is made up of 15 amino acids. Germline V gene sequence: CDR1 MNHEY, CDR2 SVGAGI.

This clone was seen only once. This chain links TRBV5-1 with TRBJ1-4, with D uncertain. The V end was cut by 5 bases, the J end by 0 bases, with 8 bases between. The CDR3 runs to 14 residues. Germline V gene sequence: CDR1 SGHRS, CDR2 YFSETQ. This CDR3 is CASSLLATNEKLFF. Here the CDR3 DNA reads TGCGCCAGCAGTTTACTGGCAACTAATGAAAAACTGTTTTTT.

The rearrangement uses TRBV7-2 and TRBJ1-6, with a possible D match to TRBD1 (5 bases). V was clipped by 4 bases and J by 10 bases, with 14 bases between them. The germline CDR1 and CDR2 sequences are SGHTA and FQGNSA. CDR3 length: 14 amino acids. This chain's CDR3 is CASSSQGNGSPLHF. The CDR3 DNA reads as TGTGCCAGCAGCTCTCAGGGAAACGGGTCACCCCTCCACTTT.

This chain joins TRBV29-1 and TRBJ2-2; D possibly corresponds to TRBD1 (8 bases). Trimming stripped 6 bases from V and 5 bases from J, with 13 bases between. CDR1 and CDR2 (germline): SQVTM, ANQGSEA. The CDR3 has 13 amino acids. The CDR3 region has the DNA TGCAGCGTGGACAGGGAGGGGACCGGGGAGCTGTTTTTT. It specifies CSVDREGTGELFF.

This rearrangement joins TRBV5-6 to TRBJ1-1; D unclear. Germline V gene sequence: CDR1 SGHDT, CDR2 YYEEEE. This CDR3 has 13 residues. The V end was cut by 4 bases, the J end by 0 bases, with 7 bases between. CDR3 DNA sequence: TGTGCCAGCAGCCGCGGATTGAACACTGAAGCTTTCTTT. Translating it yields CASSRGLNTEAFF.

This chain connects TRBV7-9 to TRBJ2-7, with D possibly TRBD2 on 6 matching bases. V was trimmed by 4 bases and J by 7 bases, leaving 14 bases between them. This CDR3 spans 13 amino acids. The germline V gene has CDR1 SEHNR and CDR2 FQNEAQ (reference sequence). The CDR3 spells CASSSRAGVEQYF. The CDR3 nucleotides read TGTGCCAGCAGCTCGAGAGCGGGTGTGGAGCAGTACTTC.

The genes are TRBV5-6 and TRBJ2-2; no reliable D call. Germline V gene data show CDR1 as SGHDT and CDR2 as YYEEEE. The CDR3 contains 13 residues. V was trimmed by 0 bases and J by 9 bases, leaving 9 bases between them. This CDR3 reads CASSLGALRELFF. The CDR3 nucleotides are TGTGCCAGCAGCTTGGGTGCTCTAAGGGAGCTGTTTTTT.